Given below is one TCR beta chain in context. Antigen specificity is unknown. It was with 60 Vbeta and 13 Jbeta primers that the PCR ran. The protocol was immunoSEQ multiplex PCR, while the TCRdb copy is restricted to in-frame clones and leaves out a portion. The data hold roughly 180,000 clones, with roughly three quarters observed a single time. The sample is drawn from a study of cytomegalovirus exposure and HLA in healthy donors. Study findings and constraints: After further analysis at a later stage, under 20,000 TCR beta sequences were associated with HLA alleles at 0.05 false discovery rate.

This CDR3 has 18 residues. CDR1 is SGHTA and CDR2 is FQGNSA in the germline V gene. V dropped 5 bases and J dropped 6; count of bases not matched to a gene: 19. This TCR derives from a woman between 25 and 40 years old in good health and CMV-seropositive. Source material: PBMCs. The chain carries TRBV7-2 and TRBJ2-7; 10 positions match TRBD2. CDR3 nucleotide sequence: TGTGCCAGCAGCAGCGGGAGGGGTGGGGGACCTGCCTCCCTCGAGCAGTACTTC. Protein sequence: CASSSGRGGGPASLEQYF.